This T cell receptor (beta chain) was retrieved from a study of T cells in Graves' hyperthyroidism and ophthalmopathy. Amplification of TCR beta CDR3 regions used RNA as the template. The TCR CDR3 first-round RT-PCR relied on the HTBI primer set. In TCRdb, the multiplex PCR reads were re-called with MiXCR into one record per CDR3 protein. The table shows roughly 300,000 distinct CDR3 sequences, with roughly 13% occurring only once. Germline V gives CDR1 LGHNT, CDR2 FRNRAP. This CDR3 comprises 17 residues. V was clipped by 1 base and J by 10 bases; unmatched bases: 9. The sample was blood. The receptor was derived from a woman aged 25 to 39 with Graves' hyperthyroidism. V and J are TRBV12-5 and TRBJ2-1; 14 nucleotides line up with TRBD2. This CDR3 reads CASGLAGTSGSGREQFF. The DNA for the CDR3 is TGTGCTAGTGGTTTGGCGGGGACTAGCGGGAGCGGTCGGGAGCAGTTCTTC.